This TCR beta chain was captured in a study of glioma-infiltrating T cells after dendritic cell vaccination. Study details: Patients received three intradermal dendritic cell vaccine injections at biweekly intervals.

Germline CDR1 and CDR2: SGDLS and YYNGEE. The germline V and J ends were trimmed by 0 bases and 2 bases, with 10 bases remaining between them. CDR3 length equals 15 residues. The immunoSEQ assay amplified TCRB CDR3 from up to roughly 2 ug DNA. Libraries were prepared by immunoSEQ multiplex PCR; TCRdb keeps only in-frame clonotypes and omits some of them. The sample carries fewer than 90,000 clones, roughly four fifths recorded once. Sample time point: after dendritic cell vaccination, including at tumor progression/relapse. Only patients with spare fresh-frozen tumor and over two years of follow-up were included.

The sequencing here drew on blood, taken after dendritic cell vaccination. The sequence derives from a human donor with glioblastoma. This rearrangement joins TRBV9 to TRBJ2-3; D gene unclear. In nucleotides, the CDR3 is TGTGCCAGCAGCGTAGAGAGCGTATCCACAGATACGCAGTATTTT. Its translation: CASSVESVSTDTQYF.